This entry lists 12 T cell receptor beta chains sequenced from one sample in a study of T-cell memory formation after mild COVID-19. One entry per CDR3 protein results from TCRdb running MiXCR on the 5' RACE reads. The sample shows 450,000 to 650,000 distinct CDR3 sequences, 20% of them seen only once. Sequencing was carried out using PBMCs or a T cell subset sorted from them (not recorded which). These receptors were obtained from an adult woman who had mild COVID-19 (a few samples of this study predate the infection). Cell type and time point are not known.

This clonotype was seen a handful of times. The rearrangement joins TRBV3-1 to TRBJ2-6, with D unresolved. CDR1 is LGHDT and CDR2 is YNNKEL in the germline V gene (reference sequence). Trimming shortened V by 4 bases and J by 0 bases, and 13 bases separated the two germline ends. The CDR3 runs 17 residues. The CDR3 region is CASSLTGRYSGANVLTF. The CDR3 DNA follows: TGTGCCAGCAGCCTAACTGGACGGTACTCTGGGGCCAACGTCCTGACTTTC.

J is TRBJ2-1 and V is TRBV7-8; possibly TRBD1 for D (6 bases). This CDR3 contains 19 residues. The V end lost 1 base, the J end lost 6 bases, and 25 bases lay between the germline ends. Germline loops: CDR1 SGHVS, CDR2 FQNEAQ. The DNA of the CDR3 is TGTGCCAGCAGCTTAGGACGCAAAATCCTAGCACAGGGTGGCAATGAGCAGTTCTTC. Amino acids: CASSLGRKILAQGGNEQFF.

At least ten counts were recorded for this clonotype. The rearrangement uses TRBV5-1 and TRBJ2-1; no clear D. Germline CDR1 reads SGHRS; CDR2 reads YFSETQ. This CDR3 region has 15 residues. Trimming took 0 bases from V and 3 from J, leaving 10 bases between them. The CDR3 protein is CASSLASSLYNEQFF. DNA for the CDR3: TGCGCCAGCAGCTTGGCCAGTTCGCTCTACAATGAGCAGTTCTTC.

This clonotype came up a few times. The V and J genes are TRBV24-1 and TRBJ2-7, with 10 positions matching TRBD2. The CDR3 is made up of 15 amino acids. J was trimmed by 2 bases and V by 11 bases; bases with no gene match: 11. Germline CDR1 KGHDR, CDR2 SFDVKD. The CDR3 nucleotides are TGTGCCAGACGCCTAACTAGCGGGACCCCCTACGAGCAGTACTTC. It codes for CARRLTSGTPYEQYF.

The gene calls are TRBV6-5 and TRBJ2-7; weak D call: TRBD2 (6 bases). Germline CDR1 reads MNHEY; CDR2 reads SVGAGI. Trimming took 6 bases from V and 3 from J, leaving 18 bases between them. The CDR3 totals 15 residues. In DNA, the CDR3 is TGTGCCAGCAGATTCACCGGTAGCGGAGACTACGAGCAGTACTTC. Encoded protein: CASRFTGSGDYEQYF.

The J gene is TRBJ2-1, the V gene TRBV7-2; TRBD2 agrees at 12 bases. The CDR3 spans 18 residues. The V gene's germline CDR1 is SGHTA and CDR2 FQGNSA. The trim removed 5 bases at V and 0 bases at J, leaving 8 bases unmatched. CDR3 protein: CASSLTSGGPSSYNEQFF. CDR3 nucleotide sequence: TGTGCCAGCAGCCTGACTAGCGGGGGTCCGAGCTCCTACAATGAGCAGTTCTTC.

This chain connects TRBV7-9 to TRBJ1-2; TRBD1 might be the D (5 bases). Trimming cost V 5 bases and J 3 bases, with 10 bases left between them. The CDR3 totals 13 residues. The germline V gene has CDR1 SEHNR and CDR2 FQNEAQ (reference sequence). The CDR3 here is CASSVDTYYGYTF. The CDR3 DNA reads TGTGCCAGCAGCGTGGACACCTACTATGGCTACACCTTC.

The table lists this clonotype with a few counts. The chain combines TRBV5-4 with TRBJ2-1; D perhaps matches TRBD2 (5 bases). The germline V gene has CDR1 SGHNT and CDR2 YYREEE (reference sequence). Trimming cost V 4 bases and J 5 bases, with 16 bases left between them. There are 15 residues in the CDR3. CDR3 protein: CASSLRGIVDNEQFF. The CDR3 DNA reads TGTGCCAGCAGCCTACGAGGGATCGTCGACAATGAGCAGTTCTTC.

The sample holds a few counts of this clonotype. This chain joins TRBV5-5 and TRBJ2-1; 7 bases are a match to TRBD1. The germline V gene has CDR1 SGHKS and CDR2 YYEKEE (reference sequence). This CDR3 spans 20 amino acids. Unmatched junction bases numbered 19, after V lost 0 bases and J lost 4 bases. For the CDR3, the DNA is TGTGCCAGCAGCTTGGAGACTCAAACAAGGGGACAGAAGATTTACAATGAGCAGTTCTTC. This encodes CASSLETQTRGQKIYNEQFF.

V and J are TRBV20-1 and TRBJ2-3, with D perhaps assigned TRBD1 or TRBD2 (6 bases each). V was cut by 5 bases and J by 4 bases, with 13 bases left in between. The CDR3 is 13 amino acids. The germline V gene encodes CDR1 DFQATT and CDR2 SNEGSKA (reference sequence). The CDR3 region is CSADGGGPDTQYF. In nucleotides, the CDR3 is TGCAGTGCTGACGGGGGCGGGCCAGATACGCAGTATTTT.

This clonotype was found a few times. V and J are TRBV3-1 and TRBJ2-5; 11 bases are shared with TRBD2. J lost 5 bases, V lost 1 base, and 6 bases had no gene match. This CDR3 contains 16 residues. In germline, CDR1 is LGHDT, CDR2 YNNKEL (reference sequence). The CDR3 DNA is TGTGCCAGCAGCCAAGTTAGCGGGGGGGCTGGGGAGACCCAGTACTTC. This translates into CASSQVSGGAGETQYF.

This clonotype appeared a few times. The chain is built from TRBV24-1 and TRBJ2-2, with no clear D. This CDR3 is 14 amino acids long. Deletions cut 6 bases from V and 0 bases from J, with 7 bases between. Germline values: CDR1 KGHDR, CDR2 SFDVKD. The DNA for the CDR3 is TGTGCCACCAGTATCGAATCGAACACCGGGGAGCTGTTTTTT. The encoded protein is CATSIESNTGELFF.